The clone carrying this T cell receptor beta chain has just a few counts. Its antigen is unidentified. The data derive from a study of cytomegalovirus exposure and HLA in healthy donors. Study results and caveats: A later analysis by the authors found several of the most significant clusters apparently linked to common viral pathogens.

With 60 Vbeta and 13 Jbeta primers, the PCR was carried out. Sequencing was performed with immunoSEQ multiplex PCR; in TCRdb, only in-frame clones are kept and a portion is missing. Of around 97,000 clones listed, around 79% are singletons. The sequenced sample was PBMCs. The receptor's source is a man in his fifties or sixties in good health and CMV-seropositive.

The CDR3 protein is CAWSYGFSGNTGELFF. The CDR3 DNA is TGTGCCTGGAGTTACGGTTTCTCGGGGAACACCGGGGAGCTGTTTTTT. V is TRBV30 and J is TRBJ2-2; D is uncertain. Germline CDR1 GTSNPN, CDR2 SVGIG (reference sequence). This CDR3 region has 16 residues. V dropped 2 bases and J dropped 1 base, with 14 bases sitting between them.